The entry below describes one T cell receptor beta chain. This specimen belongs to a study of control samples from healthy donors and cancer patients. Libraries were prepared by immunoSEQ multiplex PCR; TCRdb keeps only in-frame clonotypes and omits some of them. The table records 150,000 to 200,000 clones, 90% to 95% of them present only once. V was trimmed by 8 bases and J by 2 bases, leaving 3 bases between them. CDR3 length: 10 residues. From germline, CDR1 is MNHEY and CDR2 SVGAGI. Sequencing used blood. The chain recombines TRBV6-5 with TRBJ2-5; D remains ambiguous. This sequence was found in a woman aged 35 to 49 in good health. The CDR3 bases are TGTGCCAGCTTTCAAGAGACCCAGTACTTC. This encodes CASFQETQYF.